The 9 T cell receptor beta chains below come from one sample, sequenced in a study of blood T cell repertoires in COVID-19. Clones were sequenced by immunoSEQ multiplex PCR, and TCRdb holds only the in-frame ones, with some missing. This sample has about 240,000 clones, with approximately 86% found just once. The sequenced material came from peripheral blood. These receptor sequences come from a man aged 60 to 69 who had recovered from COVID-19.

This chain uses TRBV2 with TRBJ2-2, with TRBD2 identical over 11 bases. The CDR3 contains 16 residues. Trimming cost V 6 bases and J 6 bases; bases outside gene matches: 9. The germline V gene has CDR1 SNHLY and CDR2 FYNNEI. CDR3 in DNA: TGTGCCAGCAGGACTAGCGGGGCCAACCCCTCCGGGGAGCTGTTTTTT. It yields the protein CASRTSGANPSGELFF. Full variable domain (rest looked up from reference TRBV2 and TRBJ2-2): EPEVTQTPSHQVTQMGQEVILRCVPISNHLYFYWYRQILGQKVEFLVSFYNNEISEKSEIFDDQFSVERPDGSNFTLKIRSTKLEDSAMYFCASRTSGANPSGELFFGEGSRLTVL.

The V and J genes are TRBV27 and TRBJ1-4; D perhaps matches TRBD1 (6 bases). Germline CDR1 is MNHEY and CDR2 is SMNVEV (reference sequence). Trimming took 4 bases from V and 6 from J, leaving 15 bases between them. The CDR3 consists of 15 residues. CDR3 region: CASSSRGKRDEKLFF. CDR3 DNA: TGTGCCAGCAGTTCCAGGGGTAAAAGGGATGAAAAACTGTTTTTT.

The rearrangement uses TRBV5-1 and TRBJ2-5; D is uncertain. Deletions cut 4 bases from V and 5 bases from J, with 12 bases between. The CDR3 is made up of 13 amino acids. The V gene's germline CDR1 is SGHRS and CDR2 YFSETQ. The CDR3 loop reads CASSPWSRETQYF. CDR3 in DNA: TGCGCCAGCAGCCCGTGGTCGAGGGAGACCCAGTACTTC.

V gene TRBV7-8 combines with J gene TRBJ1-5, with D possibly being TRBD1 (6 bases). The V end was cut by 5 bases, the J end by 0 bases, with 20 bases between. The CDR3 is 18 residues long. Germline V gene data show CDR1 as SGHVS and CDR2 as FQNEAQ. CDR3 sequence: CASSPVLLGQYSNQPQHF. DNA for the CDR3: TGTGCCAGCAGCCCCGTCCTCTTAGGACAGTATAGCAATCAGCCCCAGCATTTT.

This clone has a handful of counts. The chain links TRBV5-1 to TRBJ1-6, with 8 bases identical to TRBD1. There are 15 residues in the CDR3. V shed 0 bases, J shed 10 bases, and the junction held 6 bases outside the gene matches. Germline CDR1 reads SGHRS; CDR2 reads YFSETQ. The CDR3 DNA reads TGCGCCAGCAGCTTGGCCGGGACAGGCCTCTCACCCCTCCACTTT. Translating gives CASSLAGTGLSPLHF.

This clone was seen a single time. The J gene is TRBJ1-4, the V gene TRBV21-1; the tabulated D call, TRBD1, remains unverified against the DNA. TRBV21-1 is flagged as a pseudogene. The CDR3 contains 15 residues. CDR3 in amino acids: CASSSQGAENEKLFF. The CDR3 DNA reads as TGTGCCAGCAGCAGCCAGGGGGCGGAGAATGAAAAACTGTTTTTT.

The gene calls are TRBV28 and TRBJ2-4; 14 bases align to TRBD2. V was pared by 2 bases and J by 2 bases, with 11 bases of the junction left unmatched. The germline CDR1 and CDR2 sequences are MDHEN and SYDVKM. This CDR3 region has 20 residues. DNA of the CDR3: TGTGCCAGCAGTTTAACCCCCATTGGACTAGCGGGGGGTTCCAAAAACATTCAGTACTTC. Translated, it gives CASSLTPIGLAGGSKNIQYF.

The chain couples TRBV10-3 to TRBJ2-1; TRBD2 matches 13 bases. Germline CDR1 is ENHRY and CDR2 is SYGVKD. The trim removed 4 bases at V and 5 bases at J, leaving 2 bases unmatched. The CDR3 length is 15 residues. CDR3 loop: CAISGGLAGHNEQFF. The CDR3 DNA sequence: TGTGCCATCAGTGGGGGACTAGCGGGGCACAATGAGCAGTTCTTC.

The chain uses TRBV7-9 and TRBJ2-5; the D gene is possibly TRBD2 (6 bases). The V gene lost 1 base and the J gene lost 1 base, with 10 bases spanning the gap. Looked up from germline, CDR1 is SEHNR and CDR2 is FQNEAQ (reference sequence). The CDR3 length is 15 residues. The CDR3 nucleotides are TGTGCCAGCAGCTTAGGGAGGGCGAGCCAAGAGACCCAGTACTTC. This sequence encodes CASSLGRASQETQYF.